This T cell receptor beta chain is from a study of blood T cells in healthy people across ages. PCR was performed a second time for about 7 to 11 cycles using a sample-barcoded 5' primer and a J-beta primer mix. MiXCR, applied by TCRdb to the 5' RACE reads, yields one record per CDR3 protein. The sample contains around 1.7 million distinct CDR3 sequences, 28% of which appear only once. This clonotype was seen at least ten times. The CDR3 has 13 residues. The V gene's germline CDR1 is MGHRA and CDR2 YSYEKL. The germline V and J ends were trimmed by 0 bases and 6 bases, with 9 bases remaining between them.

The sequencing sample was made of blood. The rearrangement uses TRBV4-1 and TRBJ2-7; no definite D call. The receptor was isolated from a woman in her thirties in good health. The CDR3 protein is CASSQEMGSEQYF. Here the CDR3 DNA reads TGCGCCAGCAGCCAAGAGATGGGAAGCGAGCAGTACTTC.